The entry below gives a single TCR beta chain sequence along with its context. The antigen remains unidentified. The germline V gene encodes CDR1 MNHEY and CDR2 SMNVEV (reference sequence). This CDR3 has 13 amino acids. The V gene lost 6 bases and the J gene lost 1 base, with 9 bases spanning the gap. These data are taken from a study of siplizumab effects on memory and regulatory T cells. Findings and caveats of the study: With siplizumab, mappable alloreactive CD4+ clones averaged 68.8% Treg-derived, versus about 29% in controls. Roughly 80-97% of proliferating CD4+ or CD8+ clones defied assignment to a naive or memory phenotype. Naive T cells appeared more diverse than memory cells and seemed to be major alloresponse contributors. Among alloreactive clones, only a minor fraction mapped to unstimulated subsets.

Only in-frame clones appear in the TCRdb table, and some are missing; sequencing was by immunoSEQ multiplex PCR. The repertoire consists of under 130,000 clones, with around 93% occurring once and the leading ten covering around 0.29%. This chain joins TRBV27 and TRBJ1-1, with D tentatively TRBD1 (5 bases). The TCR sequence derives from a human donor in good health. Sequencing was carried out using CD4+ T cells sorted from blood. The CDR3 here is CASRGLRNTEAFF. CDR3 nucleotide sequence: TGTGCCAGCAGGGGGCTGCGGAACACTGAAGCTTTCTTT.